Listed below are T cell receptor beta chains from one sample, sequenced in a study of cytomegalovirus exposure and HLA in healthy donors. Profiled with immunoSEQ multiplex PCR; TCRdb holds only in-frame clones, not every one. The sample shows 150,000 or so clones, approximately 92% of them seen only once. The sample comprised PBMCs. The receptors derive from a woman aged 18-35 years in good health and CMV-seropositive. CDR3s include the opening cysteine and the closing phenylalanine or tryptophan. The D gene is left open where the match is weak. Rows give clone size only sometimes, using once, few, many, or a class for an expanded clone.

D: -; size: -; length: 13; J: TRBJ1-1; V: TRBV27; CDR3: CASSSSPGKGAFF; DNA: TGTGCCAGCAGTTCATCCCCGGGAAAGGGAGCTTTCTTT
D: -; size: -; length: 14; J: TRBJ1-2; V: TRBV19; CDR3: CASIAGQGLYGYTF; DNA: TGTGCCAGTATTGCTGGGCAGGGTCTCTATGGCTACACCTTC
D: -; size: once; length: 15; J: TRBJ1-6; V: TRBV6-1; CDR3: CASSEWASYNSPLHF; DNA: TGTGCCAGCAGTGAATGGGCTTCCTATAATTCACCCCTCCACTTT
D: -; size: -; length: 12; J: TRBJ2-5; V: TRBV30; CDR3: CAWTRGPETQYF; DNA: TGTGCCTGGACACGCGGCCCGGAGACCCAGTACTTC
D: TRBD1; size: -; length: 14; J: TRBJ2-1; V: TRBV11-3; CDR3: CASSLEGTGNEQFF; DNA: TGTGCCAGCAGCTTAGAGGGGACAGGGAATGAGCAGTTCTTC
D: -; size: -; length: 15; J: TRBJ1-2; V: TRBV28; CDR3: CASSTPGQGPYGYTF; DNA: TGTGCCAGCAGTACACCGGGACAAGGTCCATATGGCTACACCTTC
D: TRBD1; size: many; length: 16; J: TRBJ2-7; V: TRBV10-1; CDR3: CASSELDRAGDYEQYF; DNA: TGCGCCAGCAGTGAGTTGGACAGGGCAGGGGACTACGAGCAGTACTTC
D: -; size: -; length: 10; J: TRBJ1-1; V: TRBV2; CDR3: CASSEFRAFF; DNA: TGTGCCAGCAGTGAATTTCGAGCTTTCTTT
D: -; size: -; length: 13; J: TRBJ2-2; V: TRBV27; CDR3: CASSFSGRGELFF; DNA: TGTGCCAGCAGTTTTTCAGGGCGCGGGGAGCTGTTTTTT
D: -; size: -; length: 14; J: TRBJ2-1; V: TRBV25-1; CDR3: CASSDGSSYNEQFF; DNA: TGTGCCAGCAGTGACGGGAGCTCCTACAATGAGCAGTTCTTC
D: -; size: -; length: 15; J: TRBJ1-2; V: TRBV5-5; CDR3: CASTQSSGGSGGYTF; DNA: TGTGCCAGCACCCAATCCTCGGGCGGGAGTGGGGGCTACACCTTC
D: -; size: -; length: 13; J: TRBJ1-1; V: TRBV19; CDR3: CASSIGGGTEAFF; DNA: TGTGCCAGTAGTATTGGGGGGGGCACTGAAGCTTTCTTT
D: -; size: -; length: 16; J: TRBJ2-2; V: TRBV5-4; CDR3: CASRPGTHLATGELFF; DNA: TGTGCCAGCAGGCCCGGGACTCACCTTGCCACCGGGGAGCTGTTTTTT
D: -; size: -; length: 14; J: TRBJ2-5; V: TRBV5-1; CDR3: CASSSTGTQETQYF; DNA: TGCGCCAGCAGCTCGACCGGGACACAAGAGACCCAGTACTTC
D: TRBD1; size: -; length: 15; J: TRBJ1-2; V: TRBV7-9; CDR3: CASSPGQAPNYGYTF; DNA: TGTGCCAGCAGCCCGGGACAGGCTCCTAACTATGGCTACACCTTC
D: TRBD1; size: -; length: 15; J: TRBJ1-1; V: TRBV6-6; CDR3: CASSYPGTDETEAFF; DNA: TGTGCCAGCAGTTACCCCGGGACAGATGAGACTGAAGCTTTCTTT
D: TRBD1; size: -; length: 16; J: TRBJ2-2; V: TRBV28; CDR3: CASSPRQGVSAGELFF; DNA: TGTGCCAGCAGTCCTAGACAGGGAGTATCGGCCGGGGAGCTGTTTTTT
D: TRBD1; size: -; length: 14; J: TRBJ1-4; V: TRBV7-9; CDR3: CASRTGQAEEKLFF; DNA: TGTGCCAGCAGGACCGGACAGGCGGAGGAAAAACTGTTTTTT
D: -; size: few; length: 14; J: TRBJ2-1; V: TRBV6-5; CDR3: CASSYYSRDNEQFF; DNA: TGTGCCAGCAGTTACTACTCCAGGGACAATGAGCAGTTCTTC
D: TRBD1; size: -; length: 14; J: TRBJ2-7; V: TRBV27; CDR3: CASSPGGISYEQYF; DNA: TGTGCCAGCAGTCCAGGGGGTATATCCTACGAGCAGTACTTC
D: TRBD1; size: few; length: 14; J: TRBJ1-1; V: TRBV6-6; CDR3: CASSLDRALTEAFF; DNA: TGTGCCAGCAGCCTAGACAGGGCCCTCACTGAAGCTTTCTTT
D: -; size: -; length: 14; J: TRBJ1-1; V: TRBV4-1; CDR3: CASSQGPGGTEAFF; DNA: TGCGCCAGCAGCCAAGGGCCCGGAGGCACTGAAGCTTTCTTT
D: TRBD1; size: -; length: 14; J: TRBJ1-2; V: TRBV4-1; CDR3: CASSQGVRGTGYTF; DNA: TGCGCCAGCAGCCAAGGGGTCAGGGGGACTGGCTACACCTTC
D: TRBD1; size: -; length: 15; J: TRBJ1-1; V: TRBV11-2; CDR3: CASSLTRQGGTEAFF; DNA: TGTGCCAGCAGCTTAACCAGACAGGGAGGAACTGAAGCTTTCTTT
D: TRBD2; size: -; length: 17; J: TRBJ2-1; V: TRBV9; CDR3: CASSVAPMGGGENEQFF; DNA: TGTGCCAGCAGCGTAGCCCCTATGGGCGGGGGGGAAAATGAGCAGTTCTTC
D: -; size: -; length: 14; J: TRBJ2-7; V: TRBV7-2; CDR3: CASSLDPGLPEQYF; DNA: TGTGCCAGCAGCTTAGATCCAGGGCTCCCGGAGCAGTACTTC
D: TRBD2; size: once; length: 16; J: TRBJ2-2; V: TRBV9; CDR3: CASSAPARGVTGELFF; DNA: TGTGCCAGCAGCGCGCCGGCGCGGGGGGTCACCGGGGAGCTGTTTTTT
D: TRBD2; size: -; length: 15; J: TRBJ2-1; V: TRBV28; CDR3: CASGDYSGGQNEQFF; DNA: TGTGCCAGCGGGGACTACAGCGGGGGGCAAAATGAGCAGTTCTTC
D: TRBD2; size: -; length: 17; J: TRBJ2-5; V: TRBV11-2; CDR3: CASSLVYSGGIKETQYF; DNA: TGTGCCAGCAGCTTAGTTTACAGCGGGGGGATCAAAGAGACCCAGTACTTC
D: TRBD1; size: -; length: 14; J: TRBJ1-4; V: TRBV7-6; CDR3: CASSLDRLGEKLFF; DNA: TGTGCCAGCAGCTTGGACAGGTTGGGGGAAAAACTGTTTTTT
D: TRBD2; size: -; length: 17; J: TRBJ2-5; V: TRBV28; CDR3: CASSLLDLAGGRETQYF; DNA: TGTGCCAGCAGTTTGCTCGATTTAGCGGGGGGGCGGGAGACCCAGTACTTC
D: TRBD2; size: -; length: 16; J: TRBJ2-3; V: TRBV14; CDR3: CASSPLIGGGTDTQYF; DNA: TGTGCCAGCAGCCCACTCATTGGGGGGGGCACAGATACGCAGTATTTT
D: -; size: few; length: 14; J: TRBJ1-4; V: TRBV27; CDR3: CASARAGVGEKLFF; DNA: TGTGCCAGCGCCCGAGCGGGGGTGGGCGAAAAACTGTTTTTT
D: -; size: -; length: 16; J: TRBJ2-5; V: TRBV15; CDR3: CATSREFGSLQEAQYF; DNA: TGTGCCACCAGCAGAGAGTTCGGAAGCCTTCAAGAGGCCCAGTACTTC
D: TRBD1; size: -; length: 14; J: TRBJ2-7; V: TRBV27; CDR3: CASSLGDRFYEQYF; DNA: TGTGCCAGCAGTTTGGGGGACAGGTTCTACGAGCAGTACTTC
D: -; size: -; length: 14; J: TRBJ1-4; V: TRBV9; CDR3: CASSALGRGEKLFF; DNA: TGTGCCAGCAGCGCCCTTGGCAGAGGTGAAAAACTGTTTTTT
D: -; size: -; length: 13; J: TRBJ2-7; V: TRBV7-2; CDR3: CASSSTIPYEQYF; DNA: TGTGCCAGCAGTTCTACTATCCCCTACGAGCAGTACTTC
D: TRBD2; size: -; length: 16; J: TRBJ2-1; V: TRBV6-5; CDR3: CASSYTSGRSYNEQFF; DNA: TGTGCCAGCAGTTACACTAGCGGGCGCTCCTACAATGAGCAGTTCTTC